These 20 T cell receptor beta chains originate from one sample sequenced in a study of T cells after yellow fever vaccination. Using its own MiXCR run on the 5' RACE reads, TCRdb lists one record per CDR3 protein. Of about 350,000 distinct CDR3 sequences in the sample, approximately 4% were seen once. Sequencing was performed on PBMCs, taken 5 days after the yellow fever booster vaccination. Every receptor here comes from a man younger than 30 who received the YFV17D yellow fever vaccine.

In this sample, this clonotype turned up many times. As DNA, the CDR3 is TGTGCCAGCAGTGACAGGGAAGCTTTCTTT. It translates to CASSDREAFF. V gene TRBV25-1 combines with J gene TRBJ1-1; no reliable D call. This CDR3 contains 10 residues. Per the germline V gene, CDR1 is MGHDK and CDR2 is SYGVNS. The germline V and J ends were trimmed by 3 bases and 8 bases, with 4 bases remaining between them. Using reference TRBV25-1 and TRBJ1-1 for the parts outside the CDR3, the full variable domain is EADIYQTPRYLVIGTGKKITLECSQTMGHDKMYWYQQDPGMELHLIHYSYGVNSTEKGDLSSESTVSRIRTEHFPLTLESARPSHTSQYLCASSDREAFFGQGTRLTVV.

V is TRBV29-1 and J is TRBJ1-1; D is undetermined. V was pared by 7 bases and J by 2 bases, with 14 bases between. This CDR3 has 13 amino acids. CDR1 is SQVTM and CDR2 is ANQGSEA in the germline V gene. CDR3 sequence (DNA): TGCAGCGCCCTGGAGGCAGGAAACACTGAAGCTTTCTTT. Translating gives CSALEAGNTEAFF.

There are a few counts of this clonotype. The CDR3: CSASRSGGTEAFF. The CDR3 nucleotides are TGCAGTGCTAGCAGGAGTGGAGGGACTGAAGCTTTCTTT. The genes are TRBV20-1 and TRBJ1-1; no definite D call. Germline CDR1 is DFQATT and CDR2 is SNEGSKA (reference sequence). The CDR3 length is 13 residues. V shed 3 bases and J shed 5 bases, with 13 bases lying between them.

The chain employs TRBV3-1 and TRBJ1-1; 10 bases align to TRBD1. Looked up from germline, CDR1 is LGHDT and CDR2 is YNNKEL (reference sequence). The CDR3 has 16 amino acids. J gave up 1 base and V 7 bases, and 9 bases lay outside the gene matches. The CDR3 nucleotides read TGTGCCAGCACGTCCGGGACAGGGGCTCGGAACACTGAAGCTTTCTTT. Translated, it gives CASTSGTGARNTEAFF.

The DNA of the CDR3 is TGTGCCAGCAGCCCAGGACTGTCCAATGAGCAGTTCTTC. This codes for CASSPGLSNEQFF. The gene calls are TRBV3-1 and TRBJ2-1; TRBD2 might be the D (5 bases). Trimming cost V 4 bases and J 6 bases, with 10 bases left between them. Germline CDR1 and CDR2: LGHDT and YNNKEL (reference sequence). The CDR3 loop spans 13 amino acids.

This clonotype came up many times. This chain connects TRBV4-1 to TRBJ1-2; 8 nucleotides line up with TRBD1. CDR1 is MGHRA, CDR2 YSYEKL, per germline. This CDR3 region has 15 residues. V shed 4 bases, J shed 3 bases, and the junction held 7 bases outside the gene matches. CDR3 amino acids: CASSLGTGAHYGYTF. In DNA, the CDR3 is TGCGCCAGCAGCCTTGGGACAGGCGCCCACTATGGCTACACCTTC.

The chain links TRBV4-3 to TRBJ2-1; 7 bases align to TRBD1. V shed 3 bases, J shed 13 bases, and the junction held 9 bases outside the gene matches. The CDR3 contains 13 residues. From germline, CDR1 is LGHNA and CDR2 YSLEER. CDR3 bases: TGCGCCAGCAGCCAGGCCGACAGGGACCCTCAGTTCTTC. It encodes CASSQADRDPQFF.

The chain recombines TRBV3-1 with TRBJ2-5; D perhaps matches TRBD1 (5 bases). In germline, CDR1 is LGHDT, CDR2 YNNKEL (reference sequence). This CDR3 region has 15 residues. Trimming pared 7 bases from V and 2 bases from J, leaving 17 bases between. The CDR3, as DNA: TGTGCCAGCACCGTAATATCTTCAGGGCAAGAGACCCAGTACTTC. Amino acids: CASTVISSGQETQYF.

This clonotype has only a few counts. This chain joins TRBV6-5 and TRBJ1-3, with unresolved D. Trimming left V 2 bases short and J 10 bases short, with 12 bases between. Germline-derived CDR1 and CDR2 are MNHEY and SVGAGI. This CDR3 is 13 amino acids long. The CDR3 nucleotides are TGTGCCAGCAGTTACCGCTCGATTGGGACCATATATTTT. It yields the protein CASSYRSIGTIYF.

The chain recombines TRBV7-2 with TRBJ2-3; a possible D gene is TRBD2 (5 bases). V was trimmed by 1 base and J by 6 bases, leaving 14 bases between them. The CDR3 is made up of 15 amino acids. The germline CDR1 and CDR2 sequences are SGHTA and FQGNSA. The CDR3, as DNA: TGTGCCAGCAGCTTAGGTGGACCGAGGAGGGATACGCAGTATTTT. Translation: CASSLGGPRRDTQYF.

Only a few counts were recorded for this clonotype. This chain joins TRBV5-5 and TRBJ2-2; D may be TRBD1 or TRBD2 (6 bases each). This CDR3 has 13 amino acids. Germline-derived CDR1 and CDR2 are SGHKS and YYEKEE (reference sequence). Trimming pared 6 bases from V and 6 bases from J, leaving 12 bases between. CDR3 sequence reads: CASTIRGPGELFF. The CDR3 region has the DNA TGTGCCAGCACCATACGGGGGCCCGGGGAGCTGTTTTTT.

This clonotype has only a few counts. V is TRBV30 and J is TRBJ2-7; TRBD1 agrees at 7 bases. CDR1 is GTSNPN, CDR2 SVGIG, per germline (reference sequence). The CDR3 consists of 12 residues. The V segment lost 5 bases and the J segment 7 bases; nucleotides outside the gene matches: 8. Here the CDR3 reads CAWSQGPGEQYF. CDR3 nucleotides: TGTGCCTGGTCACAGGGGCCAGGAGAGCAGTACTTC. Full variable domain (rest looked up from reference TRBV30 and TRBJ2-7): SQTIHQWPATLVQPVGSPLSLECTVEGTSNPNLYWYRQAAGRGLQLLFYSVGIGQISSEVPQNLSASRPQDRQFILSSKKLLLSDSGFYLCAWSQGPGEQYFGPGTRLTVT.

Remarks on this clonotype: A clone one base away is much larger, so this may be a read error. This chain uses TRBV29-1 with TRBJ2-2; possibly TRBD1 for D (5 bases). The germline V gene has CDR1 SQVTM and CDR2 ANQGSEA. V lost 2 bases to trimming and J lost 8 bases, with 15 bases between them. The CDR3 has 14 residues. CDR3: CSVESLGQGGELFF. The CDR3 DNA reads TGCAGCGTTGAAAGTCTGGGCCAGGGAGGGGAGCTGTTTTTT.

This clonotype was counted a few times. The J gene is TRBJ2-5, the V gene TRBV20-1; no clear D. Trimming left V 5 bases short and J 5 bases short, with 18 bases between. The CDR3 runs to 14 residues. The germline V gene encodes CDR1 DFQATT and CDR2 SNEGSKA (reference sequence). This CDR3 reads CSAAMGNVEETQYF. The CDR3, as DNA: TGCAGTGCTGCAATGGGGAACGTAGAGGAGACCCAGTACTTC.

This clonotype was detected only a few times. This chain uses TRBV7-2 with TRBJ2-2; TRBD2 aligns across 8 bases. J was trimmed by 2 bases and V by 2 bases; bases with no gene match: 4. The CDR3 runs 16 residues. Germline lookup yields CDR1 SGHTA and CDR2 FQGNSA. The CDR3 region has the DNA TGTGCCAGCAGCTTACTGCGGGGGGTTAACACCGGGGAGCTGTTTTTT. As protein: CASSLLRGVNTGELFF.

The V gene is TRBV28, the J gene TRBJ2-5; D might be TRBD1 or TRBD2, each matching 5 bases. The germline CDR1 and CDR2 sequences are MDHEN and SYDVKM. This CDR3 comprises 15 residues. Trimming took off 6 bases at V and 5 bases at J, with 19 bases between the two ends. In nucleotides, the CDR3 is TGTGCCAGCAGAAAATCTGCTGGGGGTGGGGAGACCCAGTACTTC. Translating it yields CASRKSAGGGETQYF.

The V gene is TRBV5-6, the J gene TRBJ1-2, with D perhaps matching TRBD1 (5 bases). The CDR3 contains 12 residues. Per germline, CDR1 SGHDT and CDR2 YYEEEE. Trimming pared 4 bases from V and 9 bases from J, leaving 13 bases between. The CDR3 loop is CASSLMTASYTF. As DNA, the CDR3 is TGTGCCAGCAGCCTGATGACAGCTAGCTACACCTTC.

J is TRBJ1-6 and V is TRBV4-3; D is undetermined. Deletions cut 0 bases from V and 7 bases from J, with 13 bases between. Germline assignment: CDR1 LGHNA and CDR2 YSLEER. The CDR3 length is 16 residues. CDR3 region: CASSQDGVRTNSPLHF. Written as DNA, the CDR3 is TGCGCCAGCAGCCAAGATGGGGTACGGACCAATTCACCCCTCCACTTT.

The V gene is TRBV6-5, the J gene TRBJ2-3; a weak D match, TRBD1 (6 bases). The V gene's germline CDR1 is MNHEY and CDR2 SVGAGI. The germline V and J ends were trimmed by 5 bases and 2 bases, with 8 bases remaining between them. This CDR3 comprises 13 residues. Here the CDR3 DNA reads TGTGCCAGCAGTCACAGGGTCACAGATACGCAGTATTTT. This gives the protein CASSHRVTDTQYF.

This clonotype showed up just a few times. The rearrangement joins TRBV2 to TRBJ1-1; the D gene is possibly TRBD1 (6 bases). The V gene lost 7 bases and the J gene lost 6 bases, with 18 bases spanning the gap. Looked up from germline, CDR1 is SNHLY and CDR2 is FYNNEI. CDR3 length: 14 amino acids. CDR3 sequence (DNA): TGTGCCAGCAAAGGGGACACAGGGAGCCCTGAAGCTTTCTTT. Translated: CASKGDTGSPEAFF.